Sequencing of this T cell receptor (beta chain) was carried out in a study of T cell responses to AZD1222 COVID-19 vaccine. General study points: It was only after the peak T cell response that any repertoires were sampled.

This clone was counted once. The target antigen is unknown. Germline V gene sequence: CDR1 SEHNR, CDR2 FQNEAQ (reference sequence). This CDR3 comprises 14 residues. Unmatched junction bases numbered 2, after V lost 5 bases and J lost 2 bases. Assay: immunoSEQ multiplex PCR; the TCRdb copy retains only in-frame clones and omits some. The table records under 150,000 clones, roughly 85% of them present only once. The source was peripheral blood, collected on day 0 of MenACWY control vaccination. This TCR was recovered from an adult in good health. This sequence joins TRBV7-9 and TRBJ1-5; 8 nucleotides line up with TRBD1. The CDR3 here is CASSPGQGNQPQHF. Written as DNA, the CDR3 is TGTGCCAGCAGCCCGGGACAGGGCAATCAGCCCCAGCATTTT.